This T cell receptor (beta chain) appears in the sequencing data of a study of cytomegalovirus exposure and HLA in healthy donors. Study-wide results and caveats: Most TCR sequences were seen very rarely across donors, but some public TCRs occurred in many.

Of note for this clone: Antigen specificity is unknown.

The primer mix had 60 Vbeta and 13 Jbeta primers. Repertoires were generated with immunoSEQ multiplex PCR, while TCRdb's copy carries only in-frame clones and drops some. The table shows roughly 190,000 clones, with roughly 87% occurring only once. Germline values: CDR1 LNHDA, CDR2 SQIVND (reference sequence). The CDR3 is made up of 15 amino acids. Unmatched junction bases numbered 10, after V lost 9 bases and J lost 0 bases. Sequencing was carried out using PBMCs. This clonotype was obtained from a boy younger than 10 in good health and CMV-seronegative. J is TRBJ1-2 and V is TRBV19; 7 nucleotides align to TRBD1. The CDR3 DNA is TGTGCCAGCCGGGACAGATCTTTTGCTAACTATGGCTACACCTTC. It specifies CASRDRSFANYGYTF.